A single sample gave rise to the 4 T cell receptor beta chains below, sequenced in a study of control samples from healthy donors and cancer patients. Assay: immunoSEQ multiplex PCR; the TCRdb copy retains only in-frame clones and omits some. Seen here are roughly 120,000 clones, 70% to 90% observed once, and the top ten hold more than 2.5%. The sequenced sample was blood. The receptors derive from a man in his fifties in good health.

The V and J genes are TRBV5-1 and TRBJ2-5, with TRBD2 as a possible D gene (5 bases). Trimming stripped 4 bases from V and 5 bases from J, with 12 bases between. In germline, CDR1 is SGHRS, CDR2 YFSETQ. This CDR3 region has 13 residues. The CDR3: CASSAGVTETQYF. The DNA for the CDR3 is TGCGCCAGCAGCGCCGGGGTCACGGAGACCCAGTACTTC.

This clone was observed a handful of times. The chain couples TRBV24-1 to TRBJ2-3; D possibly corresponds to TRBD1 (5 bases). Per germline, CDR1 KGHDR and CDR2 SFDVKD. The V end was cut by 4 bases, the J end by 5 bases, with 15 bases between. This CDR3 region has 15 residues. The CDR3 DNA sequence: TGTGCCACCAGTGACCCTAGGGGTCGAGGAGATACGCAGTATTTT. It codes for CATSDPRGRGDTQYF.

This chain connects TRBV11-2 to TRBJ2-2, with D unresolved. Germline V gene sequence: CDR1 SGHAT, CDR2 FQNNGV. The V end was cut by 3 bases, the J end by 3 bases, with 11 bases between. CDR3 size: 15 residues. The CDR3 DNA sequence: TGTGCCAGCAGCTTGGTGCGCGCGGACACCGGGGAGCTGTTTTTT. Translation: CASSLVRADTGELFF.

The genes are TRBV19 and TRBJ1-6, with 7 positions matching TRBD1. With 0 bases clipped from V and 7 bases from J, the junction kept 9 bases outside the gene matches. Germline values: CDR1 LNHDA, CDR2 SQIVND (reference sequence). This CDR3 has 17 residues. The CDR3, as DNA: TGTGCCAGTAGTATAGATCACCACGGGACAGCAAATTCACCCCTCCACTTT. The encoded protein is CASSIDHHGTANSPLHF.